The present T cell receptor (beta chain) was sequenced within a study of shared clonotypes between healthy human individuals. V was trimmed by 5 bases and J by 4 bases, leaving 14 bases between them. The CDR3 has 14 amino acids. Germline V gives CDR1 SGHTA, CDR2 FQGTGA. Only in-frame clones appear in the TCRdb table, and some are missing; sequencing was by immunoSEQ multiplex PCR. The data contain roughly 2.6 million clones, 90% to 95% of them singletons. This TCR was sampled from a young man in good health. The sequenced material came from naive CD4+ T cells sorted from blood. Subset indicated: CD45RA+ positively selected. The chain employs TRBV7-3 and TRBJ1-1; a possible D gene is TRBD1 (5 bases). CDR3 residues: CASSGYGGFTEAFF. The DNA for the CDR3 is TGTGCCAGCAGCGGATATGGGGGGTTCACTGAAGCTTTCTTT. Based on the CDR3 plus reference TRBV7-3 and TRBJ1-1, the full variable domain is GAGVSQTPSNKVTEKGKYVELRCDPISGHTALYWYRQSLGQGPEFLIYFQGTGAADDSGLPNDRFFAVRPEGSVSTLKIQRTERGDSAVYLCASSGYGGFTEAFFGQGTRLTVV.